The 21 T cell receptor beta chains below all came from one sample that was sequenced in a study of cytomegalovirus exposure and HLA in healthy donors. Amplification used 60 Vbeta primers and 13 Jbeta primers. The assay was immunoSEQ multiplex PCR, and TCRdb's table has in-frame clones only and misses some. Its clone listing holds some 160,000 clones. The specimen was PBMCs. All receptors come from a man aged 25 to 40 in good health and CMV-seronegative.

The V call is TRBV29-1, the J call TRBJ1-2; D is possibly TRBD1 (5 bases). The CDR3 sequence is 12 residues long. CDR1 and CDR2 (germline): SQVTM, ANQGSEA. The CDR3 region has the DNA TGCAACGTACGAGACAGTTTCTATGGCTACACCTTC. Its protein product is CNVRDSFYGYTF.

The chain is built from TRBV28 and TRBJ1-3; TRBD1 aligns across 9 bases. The V gene end was trimmed by 3 bases and the J gene end by 4 bases; junction bases not matched to a gene: 7. CDR1 MDHEN and CDR2 SYDVKM come from the germline V gene. This CDR3 comprises 16 residues. The CDR3 protein is CASSLQGGTGGNTIYF. In nucleotides, the CDR3 is TGTGCCAGCAGTTTGCAAGGGGGGACAGGGGGAAACACCATATATTTT.

The chain employs TRBV11-2 and TRBJ2-6; tentatively, D is TRBD1 (5 bases). This CDR3 region has 17 residues. V was trimmed by 4 bases and J by 0 bases, leaving 13 bases between them. Germline values: CDR1 SGHAT, CDR2 FQNNGV. The CDR3 loop is CASSSGRAYSGANVLTF. CDR3 nucleotide sequence: TGTGCCAGCAGCTCGGGCAGGGCATACTCTGGGGCCAACGTCCTGACTTTC.

The chain employs TRBV29-1 and TRBJ1-1; the D is unclear. This CDR3 contains 12 residues. The V gene's germline CDR1 is SQVTM and CDR2 ANQGSEA. Trimming left V 4 bases short and J 0 bases short, with 6 bases between. The CDR3 region is CSVVEMNTEAFF. The CDR3 bases are TGCAGCGTTGTTGAGATGAACACTGAAGCTTTCTTT.

V and J are TRBV2 and TRBJ2-3; tentative D call: TRBD1 (5 bases). V lost 8 bases, J lost 2 bases, and 17 bases lay in between. The CDR3 is 15 residues long. Germline V gives CDR1 SNHLY, CDR2 FYNNEI. The DNA for the CDR3 is TGTGCCAGCGCCCAGGACACCTTCAACACAGATACGCAGTATTTT. Translated, it gives CASAQDTFNTDTQYF.

The CDR3 is CASKGQGVSEAFF. The CDR3 DNA follows: TGTGCCAGTAAGGGACAGGGGGTGAGTGAAGCTTTCTTT. The chain employs TRBV19 and TRBJ1-1; 11 nucleotides align to TRBD1. V dropped 7 bases and J dropped 7; count of bases not matched to a gene: 5. From germline, CDR1 is LNHDA and CDR2 SQIVND (reference sequence). The CDR3 sequence is 13 residues long.

The chain recombines TRBV7-3 with TRBJ2-2; TRBD2 matches 8 bases. CDR1 and CDR2 (germline): SGHTA, FQGTGA. V gave up 6 bases and J gave up 4 bases; unmatched junction bases: 13. The CDR3 extends over 17 amino acids. CDR3 nucleotide sequence: TGTGCCAGCAGTCAAGGTCTAGCGGGCTCCAGCACCGGGGAGCTGTTTTTT. This codes for CASSQGLAGSSTGELFF.

The J gene is TRBJ1-3, the V gene TRBV5-5; no firm D call. Trimming took 0 bases from V and 1 from J, leaving 8 bases between them. Germline loops: CDR1 SGHKS, CDR2 YYEKEE (reference sequence). CDR3 length: 15 residues. The CDR3 region has the DNA TGTGCCAGCAGCTTGGATCGGGGTTCTGGAAACACCATATATTTT. Translation gives CASSLDRGSGNTIYF. The full variable domain, completed using reference TRBV5-5 and TRBJ1-3, is DAGVTQSPTHLIKTRGQQVTLRCSPISGHKSVSWYQQVLGQGPQFIFQYYEKEERGRGNFPDRFSARQFPNYSSELNVNALLLGDSALYLCASSLDRGSGNTIYFGEGSWLTVV.

The rearrangement uses TRBV18 and TRBJ1-2; TRBD1 agrees at 8 bases. Unmatched junction bases numbered 7, after V lost 3 bases and J lost 4 bases. The CDR3 consists of 15 residues. Germline lookup yields CDR1 KGHSH and CDR2 LQKENI. CDR3 protein: CASSPRTGPSYGYTF. CDR3 coding DNA: TGTGCCAGCTCACCCAGGACAGGGCCTTCCTATGGCTACACCTTC.

V gene TRBV7-9 combines with J gene TRBJ2-3; D may be TRBD2 (6 bases). In germline, CDR1 is SEHNR, CDR2 FQNEAQ (reference sequence). V lost 5 bases and J lost 7, with 13 bases in between. The CDR3 spans 13 residues. The CDR3 DNA reads TGTGCCAGCAGCCCGCCCGGGGGAAATACGCAGTATTTT. Encoded protein: CASSPPGGNTQYF.

The CDR3 coding sequence is TGCGCCAGCACCGAGGGTGGGAGCACAGATACGCAGTATTTT. Translation: CASTEGGSTDTQYF. The chain couples TRBV5-1 to TRBJ2-3; D may be TRBD2 (5 bases). CDR3 length: 14 residues. The ends were cut back, 6 bases at V and 0 bases at J, with 11 bases in the middle. From germline, CDR1 is SGHRS and CDR2 YFSETQ.

This sequence joins TRBV28 and TRBJ2-7, with a tentative D call TRBD2 (6 bases). This CDR3 spans 12 amino acids. From germline, CDR1 is MDHEN and CDR2 SYDVKM. V shed 5 bases and J shed 4 bases, with 9 bases lying between them. The DNA of the CDR3 is TGTGCCAGCAGTCCGAGCGGGTACGAGCAGTACTTC. It codes for CASSPSGYEQYF.

The CDR3 here is CASSQDGTSYEQYF. In DNA form, the CDR3 reads TGCGCCAGCAGCCAAGACGGGACTAGCTACGAGCAGTACTTC. The rearrangement links TRBV4-3 to TRBJ2-7, with TRBD2 identical over 8 bases. This CDR3 has 14 residues. The germline V gene has CDR1 LGHNA and CDR2 YSLEER. V dropped 0 bases and J dropped 3; count of bases not matched to a gene: 1.

This rearrangement joins TRBV7-7 to TRBJ2-3; D is perhaps TRBD1 (5 bases). The CDR3 loop spans 13 amino acids. Germline CDR1 reads SSHAT; CDR2 reads FNYEAQ (reference sequence). With 6 bases removed from V and 4 bases from J, the gap between germline ends came to 11 bases. The CDR3 region is CASSPTGADTQYF. In DNA form, the CDR3 reads TGTGCCAGCAGTCCAACAGGAGCAGATACGCAGTATTTT.

The chain recombines TRBV4-2 with TRBJ2-1; TRBD2 agrees at 8 bases. The trim removed 4 bases at V and 3 bases at J, leaving 5 bases unmatched. Looked up from germline, CDR1 is LGHNA and CDR2 is YNFKEQ. The CDR3 has 15 residues. This CDR3 is CASSPGGNNYNEQFF. In DNA, the CDR3 is TGTGCCAGCAGCCCGGGGGGGAACAACTACAATGAGCAGTTCTTC.

The J gene is TRBJ1-2, the V gene TRBV7-2, with TRBD1 as a possible D gene (5 bases). This CDR3 is 11 amino acids long. Germline CDR1 is SGHTA and CDR2 is FQGNSA. V lost 4 bases, J lost 6 bases, and 6 bases lay in between. This CDR3 is CASSWGHGYTF. The CDR3 bases are TGTGCCAGCAGCTGGGGCCATGGCTACACCTTC.

V usage is TRBV7-9 and J usage is TRBJ2-7, with D perhaps TRBD2 (7 bases). This CDR3 has 13 amino acids. V dropped 1 base and J dropped 5 bases, with 9 bases sitting between them. Germline assignment: CDR1 SEHNR and CDR2 FQNEAQ (reference sequence). In DNA form, the CDR3 reads TGTGCCAGCAGCTTAGGGGGGGGCCACGAGCAGTACTTC. Amino acids: CASSLGGGHEQYF.

J is TRBJ1-3 and V is TRBV25-1, with a weak D call TRBD1 (5 bases). CDR1 and CDR2 from the germline V gene are MGHDK and SYGVNS. V was cut by 1 base and J by 0 bases, with 13 bases left in between. The CDR3 extends over 17 amino acids. In nucleotides, the CDR3 is TGTGCCAGCAGTGAATGGGGAGGGGCCGCCTCTGGAAACACCATATATTTT. As protein: CASSEWGGAASGNTIYF.

The chain is built from TRBV6-1 and TRBJ2-5; D is possibly TRBD2 (6 bases). Matching the DNA end better, TRBJ2-7 makes the J call doubtful. Germline V lookup: CDR1 MNHNS, CDR2 SASEGT. This CDR3 has 16 residues. CDR3 residues: CASSEFLAPSSYEQYF. CDR3 nucleotide sequence: TGTGCCAGCAGTGAATTCCTAGCGCCGAGCTCCTACGAGCAGTACTTC.

The rearrangement joins TRBV11-3 to TRBJ1-3; 10 nucleotides line up with TRBD1. Looked up from germline, CDR1 is SGHNT and CDR2 is YENEEA. The trim removed 8 bases at V and 8 bases at J, leaving 9 bases unmatched. CDR3 size: 14 residues. In DNA, the CDR3 is TGTGCCAGCTGTATCCGGGACAGGGGTGACACCATATATTTT. The encoded protein is CASCIRDRGDTIYF.

The chain uses TRBV6-5 and TRBJ2-5; 8 nucleotides align to TRBD2. Germline assignment: CDR1 MNHEY and CDR2 SVGAGI. The CDR3 has 15 amino acids. The V gene end was trimmed by 6 bases and the J gene end by 5 bases; junction bases not matched to a gene: 11. The DNA of the CDR3 is TGTGCCAGCAGCTCCTCAAGCGGGAGCGGGGAGACCCAGTACTTC. Translating gives CASSSSSGSGETQYF.